A selection of T cell receptor beta chains follows, all from one sample in a study of OX40 agonist ivuxolimab in advanced cancers. The data were produced by immunoSEQ multiplex PCR, yet TCRdb's version contains in-frame clones alone and is incomplete. The sample holds under 40,000 clones, 80% seen once. The sample was CD4+ or CD8+ T cells sorted from blood, taken in a trial of the OX40 agonist ivuxolimab. The receptors stem from an adult with an advanced solid tumor such as melanoma, head and neck, liver or kidney cancer. Each CDR3 is given with its conserved first and last residue. A D gene is named only where the DNA matches it firmly. The size field is filled for only some rows; it gives once, few, many or a size class.

v_call	d_call	clone_size	j_call	cdr3_length	cdr3_aa	cdr3_nt
TRBV21-1	.	once	TRBJ1-5	17	CASSQVGGPWGNQPQHF	TGTGCCAGCAGCCAAGTGGGAGGTCCTTGGGGCAATCAGCCCCAGCATTTT
TRBV6-1	.	.	TRBJ2-1	13	CASSGSRYNEQFF	TGTGCCAGCAGTGGGAGTCGCTACAATGAGCAGTTCTTC
TRBV7-7	TRBD1	.	TRBJ2-7	15	CASSYSLDRELEQYF	TGTGCCAGCAGCTACTCCTTGGACAGGGAATTAGAGCAGTACTTC
TRBV7-2	.	.	TRBJ2-7	16	CASSTWGQGGGYEQYF	TGTGCCAGCAGCACATGGGGGCAGGGGGGGGGCTACGAGCAGTACTTC
TRBV4-1	TRBD1	once	TRBJ1-4	15	CASSLSDRTNEKLFF	TGCGCCAGCAGCCTTTCGGACAGGACGAATGAAAAACTGTTTTTT
TRBV6-1	TRBD1	.	TRBJ2-7	16	CASSEPGQGNGYEQYF	TGTGCCAGCAGTGAACCGGGACAGGGGAATGGATACGAGCAGTACTTC
TRBV6-1	.	.	TRBJ2-5	14	CASRRLEGGETQYF	TGTGCCAGCAGGCGGCTCGAGGGGGGAGAGACCCAGTACTTC
TRBV7-7	TRBD2	once	TRBJ2-1	13	CASSIGTSREQFF	TGTGCTAGCAGCATTGGGACTAGCCGCGAGCAGTTCTTC
TRBV4-1	TRBD1	.	TRBJ2-7	15	CASSPGQGAAYEQYF	TGCGCCAGCAGCCCGGGACAGGGGGCTGCCTACGAGCAGTACTTC
TRBV6-4	.	.	TRBJ1-1	15	CASSLEPRENTEAFF	TGTGCCAGCAGTCTAGAGCCCAGGGAGAACACTGAAGCTTTCTTT
TRBV28	TRBD2	.	TRBJ2-2	14	CASRLAGSTGELFF	TGTGCCAGCAGGCTAGCGGGAAGCACCGGGGAGCTGTTTTTT
TRBV27	.	once	TRBJ2-4	14	CASSLGRSKNIQYF	TGTGCCAGCAGTTTGGGGCGGTCCAAAAACATTCAGTACTTC
TRBV19	.	.	TRBJ1-5	15	CASSMRGAPNQPQHF	TGTGCCAGTAGTATGCGGGGAGCCCCTAATCAGCCCCAGCATTTT
TRBV15	TRBD1	few	TRBJ2-5	16	CATSRDLGRGQETQYF	TGTGCCACCAGCAGAGATCTTGGCAGGGGGCAGGAGACCCAGTACTTC
TRBV5-8	.	.	TRBJ2-7	12	CASSPLNHEQYF	TGTGCCAGCAGCCCTCTGAACCACGAGCAGTACTTC
TRBV11-2	TRBD2	.	TRBJ2-4	18	CASSRLGLAELAKNIQYF	TGTGCCAGCAGCCGGCTCGGACTAGCGGAACTAGCCAAAAACATTCAGTACTTC
TRBV10-3	TRBD1	.	TRBJ2-7	13	CAMGGQGNYEQYF	TGTGCCATGGGGGGACAGGGGAACTACGAGCAGTACTTC
TRBV6-5	.	few	TRBJ1-1	15	CASSYSIRGGTEAFF	TGTGCCAGCAGTTACTCCATCAGGGGAGGCACTGAAGCTTTCTTT
TRBV11-2	.	.	TRBJ1-1	15	CASRDNTYRNTEAFF	TGTGCCAGCAGGGACAATACGTACAGGAACACTGAAGCTTTCTTT
TRBV4-1	.	.	TRBJ1-1	15	CASSQGTDQNTEAFF	TGCGCCAGCAGCCAAGGGACAGACCAGAACACTGAAGCTTTCTTT
TRBV7-8	.	.	TRBJ2-2	16	CASTPQLGGATGELFF	TGTGCCAGCACACCCCAGCTGGGGGGCGCCACCGGGGAGCTGTTTTTT
TRBV6-4	TRBD2	.	TRBJ2-5	15	CASRPLSGGQETQYF	TGTGCCAGCAGACCCCTCAGCGGGGGACAAGAGACCCAGTACTTC
TRBV6-6	TRBD1	.	TRBJ1-6	15	CASRFTRDRDSPLHF	TGTGCCAGCAGATTCACCCGGGACAGGGATTCACCCCTCCACTTT
TRBV5-4	.	.	TRBJ1-1	14	CASRARTTNTEAFF	TGTGCCAGCCGGGCCAGGACAACGAACACTGAAGCTTTCTTT
TRBV6-5	.	.	TRBJ2-5	14	CASRFLTGQETQYF	TGTGCCAGCAGATTCTTGACAGGCCAAGAGACCCAGTACTTC
TRBV6-5	.	.	TRBJ1-4	13	CASHRTGNEKLFF	TGTGCCAGCCACAGGACGGGGAATGAAAAACTGTTTTTT
TRBV30	.	.	TRBJ2-3	11	CAWGDSDVQYF	TGTGCCTGGGGGGACTCCGATGTGCAGTATTTT
TRBV6-5	.	.	TRBJ1-3	14	CASSGGAAGNTIYF	TGTGCCAGCTCGGGGGGCGCTGCCGGAAACACCATATATTTT
TRBV5-1	TRBD1	.	TRBJ2-7	16	CASSLGTGTGLSEQYF	TGCGCCAGCAGCTTGGGAACGGGGACAGGGTTGTCCGAGCAGTACTTC
TRBV19	TRBD2	once	TRBJ2-5	15	CASTRTSGEQETQYF	TGTGCCAGTACCCGGACTAGCGGAGAACAAGAGACCCAGTACTTC
TRBV7-3	TRBD2	once	TRBJ2-1	14	CASSRLAGLNEQFF	TGTGCCAGCAGCCGACTAGCGGGGTTAAATGAGCAGTTCTTC
TRBV7-8	TRBD1	.	TRBJ2-1	15	CASSSDRGTYNEQFF	TGTGCCAGCAGCTCGGACAGGGGCACCTACAATGAGCAGTTCTTC
TRBV10-3	.	.	TRBJ1-2	15	CAITSGGNSNYGYTF	TGTGCCATCACATCGGGAGGAAACTCTAACTATGGCTACACCTTC
TRBV19	TRBD2	.	TRBJ2-1	16	CASRFSGGRGNNEQFF	TGTGCCAGTAGATTTAGCGGGGGCCGAGGCAACAATGAGCAGTTCTTC
TRBV18	.	.	TRBJ2-5	16	CASSPGEHTQRETQYF	TGTGCCAGCTCACCAGGGGAGCATACTCAAAGGGAGACCCAGTACTTC
TRBV15	.	.	TRBJ2-5	13	CATSRVPSETQYF	TGTGCCACCAGCAGGGTTCCGTCGGAGACCCAGTACTTC
TRBV5-1	TRBD2	.	TRBJ2-1	20	CASSLAGLAGGPNRYNEQFF	TGCGCCAGCAGCTTGGCGGGACTAGCGGGAGGGCCTAATCGGTACAATGAGCAGTTCTTC
TRBV19	.	medium-sized	TRBJ1-6	16	CASSIDPRTDNSPLHF	TGTGCCAGTAGTATAGATCCCCGGACAGATAATTCACCCCTCCACTTT
TRBV4-1	.	.	TRBJ2-7	15	CASSQGWVGAYEQYF	TGCGCCAGCAGCCAGGGTTGGGTAGGGGCCTACGAGCAGTACTTC
TRBV6-1	.	.	TRBJ2-7	14	CASSELAGQDEQYF	TGTGCCAGCAGTGAATTGGCAGGGCAGGACGAGCAGTACTTC
TRBV6-5	.	.	TRBJ2-5	11	CASSQGGTQYF	TGTGCCAGCAGCCAGGGAGGGACCCAGTACTTC
TRBV7-9	.	.	TRBJ2-5	13	CASSFPRPETQYF	TGTGCCAGCAGCTTCCCCCGGCCAGAGACCCAGTACTTC
TRBV7-2	.	.	TRBJ1-2	13	CASSLEGTYGYTF	TGTGCCAGCAGCTTAGAAGGGACCTATGGCTACACCTTC
TRBV19	TRBD2	.	TRBJ2-5	12	CASMGGGETQYF	TGTGCCAGTATGGGGGGGGGAGAGACCCAGTACTTC
TRBV6-5	.	.	TRBJ1-1	14	CASRRGGIGTEAFF	TGTGCCAGCAGAAGGGGAGGGATCGGCACTGAAGCTTTCTTT
TRBV7-9	TRBD2	.	TRBJ2-1	15	CASSTVAGGFNEQFF	TGTGCCAGCAGCACCGTAGCGGGAGGGTTCAATGAGCAGTTCTTC
TRBV6-5	.	.	TRBJ2-7	15	CASSTGRISTYEQYF	TGTGCCAGCAGTACGGGACGGATATCTACCTACGAGCAGTACTTC
TRBV5-1	.	.	TRBJ2-4	14	CASSLGGHENIQYF	TGCGCCAGCAGCTTGGGAGGACACGAAAACATTCAGTACTTC